This T cell receptor beta chain comes out of a study of T cells after yellow fever vaccination. This CDR3 is built from 14 residues. Per germline, CDR1 LNHDA and CDR2 SQIVND (reference sequence). With 5 bases clipped from V and 9 bases from J, the junction kept 10 bases outside the gene matches. The TCR cDNA carried a universal primer site and UMIs from 5'RACE template switching. TCRdb independently ran MiXCR on the 5' RACE reads; one entry per CDR3 protein. This sample has some 320,000 distinct CDR3 sequences, with about 10% found just once. This clonotype was sampled from a man younger than 30 who received the YFV17D yellow fever vaccine. The chain is built from TRBV19 and TRBJ2-4; 7 bases agree with TRBD1. This specimen consisted of CD4+ T cells sorted from PBMCs, obtained 45 days after the yellow fever booster vaccination. The CDR3 is CASSPDRAAVIQYF. The DNA of the CDR3 is TGTGCCAGTAGTCCCGACAGGGCGGCGGTCATTCAGTACTTC.